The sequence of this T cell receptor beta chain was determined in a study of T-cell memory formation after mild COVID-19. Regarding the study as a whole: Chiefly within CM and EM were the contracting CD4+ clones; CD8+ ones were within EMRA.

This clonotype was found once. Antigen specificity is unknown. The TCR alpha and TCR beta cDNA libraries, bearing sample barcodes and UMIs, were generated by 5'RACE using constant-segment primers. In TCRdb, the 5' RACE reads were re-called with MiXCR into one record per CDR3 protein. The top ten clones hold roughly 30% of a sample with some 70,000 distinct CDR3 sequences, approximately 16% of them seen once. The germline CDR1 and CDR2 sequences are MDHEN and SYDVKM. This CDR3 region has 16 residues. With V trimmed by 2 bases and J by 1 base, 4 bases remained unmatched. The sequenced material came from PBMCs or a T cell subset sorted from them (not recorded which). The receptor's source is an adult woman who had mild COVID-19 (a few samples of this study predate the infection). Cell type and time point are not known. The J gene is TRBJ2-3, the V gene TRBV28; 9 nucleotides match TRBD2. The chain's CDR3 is CASSLPGGRGTDTQYF. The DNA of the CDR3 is TGTGCCAGCAGTTTACCGGGCGGGAGGGGCACAGATACGCAGTATTTT.